In this sample, the clone carrying this T cell receptor beta chain turned up once. Sorted-subset replicate PCRs used approximately 190 ng of genomic DNA. This amount corresponded to some 32,000 T cell genomes. The table came from immunoSEQ multiplex PCR; TCRdb's copy has only in-frame clones and leaves some out. The sample comprises 2 million to 3 million clones, roughly 93% of which are singletons, and roughly 0.39% rests with the top ten. These data originate in a study of shared clonotypes between healthy human individuals. V was clipped by 0 bases and J by 3 bases, with 7 bases between them. This CDR3 is 13 amino acids long. Germline CDR1 is SGHRS and CDR2 is YFSETQ.

Sequenced sample: naive CD4+ T cells from PBMCs. Subset defined: CD45RA+ positively selected. The sequence was obtained from a man aged 18 to 29 in good health. Some clones in this sample may be carry-over from other donors' samples. The rearrangement joins TRBV5-1 to TRBJ2-7; no clear D. As DNA, the CDR3 is TGCGCCAGCAGCTTGGGCTATAACTACGAGCAGTACTTC. Its translation: CASSLGYNYEQYF.